Sequencing of this T cell receptor (beta chain) was carried out in a study of blood T cell repertoires in COVID-19. Across the whole study: Sites across the United States, Italy and Spain contributed samples from acute and convalescent COVID-19.

The CDR3 spans 12 residues. Between the trimmed V and J ends, which lost 4 bases and 5 bases, there was a span of 9 bases. Per the germline V gene, CDR1 is SEHNR and CDR2 is FQNEAQ (reference sequence). Per the authors' pipeline: Reference gene primer amplification gave estimated nucleated cell counts. TCRdb keeps only in-frame clones here, not all; method: immunoSEQ multiplex PCR. The D gene and trimming were derived from the DNA, and the V and J assignments and clone size from that table. Counted here are roughly 76,000 clones, 87% occurring once; the ten biggest clones make up 25% to 35%. The source material was peripheral blood. The V and J genes are TRBV7-9 and TRBJ2-7; TRBD1 might be the D (5 bases). The TCR comes from a woman of 80 years or more with active or convalescent COVID-19. The CDR3 is CASSWGRDEQYF. The CDR3 coding sequence is TGTGCCAGCAGCTGGGGCAGGGACGAGCAGTACTTC.